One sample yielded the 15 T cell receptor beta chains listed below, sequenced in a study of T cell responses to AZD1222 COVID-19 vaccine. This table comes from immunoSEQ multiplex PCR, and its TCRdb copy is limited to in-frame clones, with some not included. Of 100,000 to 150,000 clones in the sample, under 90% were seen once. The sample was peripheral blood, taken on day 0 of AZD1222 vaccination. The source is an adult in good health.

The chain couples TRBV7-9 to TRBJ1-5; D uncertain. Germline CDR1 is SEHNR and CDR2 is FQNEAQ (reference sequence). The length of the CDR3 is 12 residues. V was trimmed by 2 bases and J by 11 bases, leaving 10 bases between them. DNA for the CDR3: TGTGCCAGCAGCTTAATTTCCGGGGCCCAGCATTTT. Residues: CASSLISGAQHF.

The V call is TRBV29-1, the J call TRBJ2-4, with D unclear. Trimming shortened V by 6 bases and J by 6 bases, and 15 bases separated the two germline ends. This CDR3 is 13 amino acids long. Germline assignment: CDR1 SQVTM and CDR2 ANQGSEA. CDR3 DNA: TGCAGCGTCGTAGGCGTCAGGCTAAACATTCAGTACTTC. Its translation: CSVVGVRLNIQYF.

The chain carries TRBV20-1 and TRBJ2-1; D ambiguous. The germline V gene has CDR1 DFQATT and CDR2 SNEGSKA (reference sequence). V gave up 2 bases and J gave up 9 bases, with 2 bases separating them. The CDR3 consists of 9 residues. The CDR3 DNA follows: TGCAGTGCTAGACCTGAGCAGTTCTTC. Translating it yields CSARPEQFF.

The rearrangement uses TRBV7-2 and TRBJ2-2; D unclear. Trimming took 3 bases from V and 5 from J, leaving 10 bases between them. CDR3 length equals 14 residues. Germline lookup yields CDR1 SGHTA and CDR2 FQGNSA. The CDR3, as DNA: TGTGCCAGCAGCTTCTCATCGACTACCGGGGAGCTGTTTTTT. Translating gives CASSFSSTTGELFF.

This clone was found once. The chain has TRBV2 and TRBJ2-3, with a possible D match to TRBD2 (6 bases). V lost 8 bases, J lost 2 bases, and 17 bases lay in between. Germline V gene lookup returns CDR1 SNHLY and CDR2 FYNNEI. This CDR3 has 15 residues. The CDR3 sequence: CASFRLDPITDTQYF. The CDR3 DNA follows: TGTGCCAGCTTCCGACTAGATCCCATCACAGATACGCAGTATTTT.

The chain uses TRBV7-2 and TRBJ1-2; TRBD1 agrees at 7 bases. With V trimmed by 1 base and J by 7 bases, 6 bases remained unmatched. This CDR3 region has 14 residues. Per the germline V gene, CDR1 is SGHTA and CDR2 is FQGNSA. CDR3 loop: CASSLVEGARGYTF. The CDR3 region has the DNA TGTGCCAGCAGCTTAGTGGAGGGGGCGCGTGGCTACACCTTC.

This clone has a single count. The CDR3 DNA is TGTGCCAGTAAAAAGTTCGATAGGGGAACGCAGTATTTT. Its translation is CASKKFDRGTQYF. The rearrangement links TRBV19 to TRBJ2-3; D is perhaps TRBD1 (5 bases). The ends were cut back, 7 bases at V and 9 bases at J, with 17 bases in the middle. The CDR3 contains 13 residues. CDR1 is LNHDA, CDR2 SQIVND, per germline (reference sequence).

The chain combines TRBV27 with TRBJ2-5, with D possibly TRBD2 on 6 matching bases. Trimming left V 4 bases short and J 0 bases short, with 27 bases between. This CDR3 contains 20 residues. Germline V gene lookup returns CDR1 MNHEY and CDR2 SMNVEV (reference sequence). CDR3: CASSYSRDFRKIPNQETQYF. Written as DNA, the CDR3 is TGTGCCAGCAGTTACAGTAGGGACTTCAGGAAGATCCCCAACCAAGAGACCCAGTACTTC.

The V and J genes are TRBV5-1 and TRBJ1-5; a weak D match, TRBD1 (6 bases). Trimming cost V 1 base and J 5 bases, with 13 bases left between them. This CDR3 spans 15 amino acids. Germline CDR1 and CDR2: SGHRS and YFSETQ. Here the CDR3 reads CASSLWGLSDQPQHF. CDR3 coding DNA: TGCGCCAGCAGCTTGTGGGGGCTAAGTGATCAGCCCCAGCATTTT.

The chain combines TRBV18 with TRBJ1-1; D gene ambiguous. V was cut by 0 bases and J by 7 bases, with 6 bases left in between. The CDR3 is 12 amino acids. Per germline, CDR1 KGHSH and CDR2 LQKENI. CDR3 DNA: TGTGCCAGCTCACCACCCACTTTTGAAGCTTTCTTT. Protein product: CASSPPTFEAFF.

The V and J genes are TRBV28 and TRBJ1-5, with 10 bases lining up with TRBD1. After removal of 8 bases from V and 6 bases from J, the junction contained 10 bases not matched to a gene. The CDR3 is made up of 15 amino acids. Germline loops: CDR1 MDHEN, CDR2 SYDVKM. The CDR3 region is CASRPGTGVTQPQHF. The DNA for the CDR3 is TGTGCCAGCCGGCCCGGGACAGGGGTCACTCAGCCCCAGCATTTT.

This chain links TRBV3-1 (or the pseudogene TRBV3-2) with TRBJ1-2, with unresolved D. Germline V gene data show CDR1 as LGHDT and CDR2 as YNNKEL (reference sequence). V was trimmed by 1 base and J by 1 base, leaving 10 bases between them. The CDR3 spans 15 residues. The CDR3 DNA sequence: TGTGCCAGCAGCCAAGGGACGGGAAGTAACTATGGCTACACCTTC. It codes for CASSQGTGSNYGYTF.

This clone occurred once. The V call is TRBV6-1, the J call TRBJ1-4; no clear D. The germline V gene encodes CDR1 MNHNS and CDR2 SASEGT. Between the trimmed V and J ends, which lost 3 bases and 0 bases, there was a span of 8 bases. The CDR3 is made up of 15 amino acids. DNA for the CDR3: TGTGCCAGCAGTGAGGGGTACACAACTAATGAAAAACTGTTTTTT. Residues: CASSEGYTTNEKLFF.

DNA for the CDR3: TGTGCCAGCAGCGCGGGGACTAGCGGGCCCCCGACGCAGTATTTT. Protein: CASSAGTSGPPTQYF. This chain uses TRBV6-5 with TRBJ2-3; 12 bases are a match to TRBD2. V lost 6 bases to trimming and J lost 9 bases; unmatched junction nucleotides: 10. CDR3 length: 15 residues. Germline assignment: CDR1 MNHEY and CDR2 SVGAGI.

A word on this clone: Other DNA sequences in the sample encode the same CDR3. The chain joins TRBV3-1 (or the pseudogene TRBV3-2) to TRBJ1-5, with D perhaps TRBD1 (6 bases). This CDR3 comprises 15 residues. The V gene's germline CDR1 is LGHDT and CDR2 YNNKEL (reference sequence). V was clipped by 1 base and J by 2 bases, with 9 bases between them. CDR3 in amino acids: CASSQGSGGNQPQHF. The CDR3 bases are TGTGCCAGCAGCCAAGGGTCAGGGGGCAATCAGCCCCAGCATTTT.